This entry lists 21 T cell receptor beta chains sequenced from one sample in a study of blood T cell repertoires in COVID-19. Sequencing was performed with immunoSEQ multiplex PCR; in TCRdb, only in-frame clones are kept and a portion is missing. The repertoire consists of roughly 220,000 clones, with roughly 90% occurring once and the leading ten covering about 2.4%. Sequenced sample: PBMCs or T cells enriched from blood (not recorded which). These receptors were taken from a woman aged 30 to 39 who had recovered from COVID-19.

The rearrangement links TRBV4-3 to TRBJ2-3, with a weak D call TRBD2 (7 bases). V shed 1 base and J shed 8 bases, with 16 bases lying between them. Germline CDR1 is LGHNA and CDR2 is YSLEER. The CDR3 consists of 15 residues. The CDR3 DNA reads TGCGCCAGCAGCCAAGTCCCTGGGGGGGCGAGTACGCAGTATTTT. It encodes CASSQVPGGASTQYF.

This chain uses TRBV18 with TRBJ1-2, with TRBD1 matching 8 bases. The V and J ends lost 5 bases and 4 bases, in that order; junction bases with no gene match: 9. The germline CDR1 and CDR2 sequences are KGHSH and LQKENI. This CDR3 is 15 amino acids long. The CDR3 loop reads CASSSGQGSIYGYTF. In DNA form, the CDR3 reads TGTGCCAGCTCAAGTGGACAGGGCAGTATCTATGGCTACACCTTC.

This clone showed up just a few times. The chain uses TRBV5-1 and TRBJ1-4; D perhaps matches TRBD1 (5 bases). Germline CDR1 and CDR2: SGHRS and YFSETQ. This CDR3 is built from 14 residues. The V end was cut by 0 bases, the J end by 8 bases, with 11 bases between. In DNA, the CDR3 is TGCGCCAGCAGCTTGGCAGGGCGCGAGGAAAAACTGTTTTTT. It is translated as CASSLAGREEKLFF.

The chain combines TRBV11-2 with TRBJ1-1, with D unresolved. The CDR3 consists of 11 residues. Between the trimmed V and J ends, which lost 2 bases and 8 bases, there was a span of 6 bases. In germline, CDR1 is SGHAT, CDR2 FQNNGV. DNA of the CDR3: TGTGCCAGCAGCTTAAGACAAGAAGCTTTCTTT. Translation gives CASSLRQEAFF.

The chain links TRBV7-8 to TRBJ1-1; TRBD1 matches 7 bases. The V gene's germline CDR1 is SGHVS and CDR2 FQNEAQ. This CDR3 comprises 16 residues. After removal of 4 bases from V and 4 bases from J, the junction contained 12 bases not matched to a gene. In nucleotides, the CDR3 is TGTGCCAGCAGCTACAATCTCCAGGGGGGTTTCACTGAAGCTTTCTTT. It encodes CASSYNLQGGFTEAFF. The whole variable domain, filled in from reference TRBV7-8 and TRBJ1-1, reads GAGVSQSPRYKVAKRGQDVALRCDPISGHVSLFWYQQALGQGPEFLTYFQNEAQLDKSGLPSDRFFAERPEGSVSTLKIQRTQQEDSAVYLCASSYNLQGGFTEAFFGQGTRLTVV.

V is TRBV7-2 and J is TRBJ2-7, with 8 bases that match TRBD1. CDR3 length: 15 residues. CDR1 is SGHTA and CDR2 is FQGNSA in the germline V gene. The trim removed 4 bases at V and 4 bases at J, leaving 9 bases unmatched. CDR3 residues: CASSSKTGVIYEQYF. CDR3 DNA: TGTGCCAGCAGCTCAAAGACAGGGGTGATATACGAGCAGTACTTC.

The V gene is TRBV29-1, the J gene TRBJ2-6; 9 bases line up with TRBD1. V trimming: 3 bases; J trimming: 0 bases; junction bases outside the gene matches: 0. The CDR3 consists of 15 residues. Germline V CDR1 and CDR2: SQVTM, ANQGSEA. This CDR3 is CSVETGGSGANVLTF. CDR3 sequence (DNA): TGCAGCGTTGAGACAGGGGGCTCTGGGGCCAACGTCCTGACTTTC.

The chain joins TRBV7-8 to TRBJ2-7, with TRBD2 as a possible D gene (5 bases). V was shortened by 5 bases and J by 2 bases, with 13 bases between the two germline ends. CDR3 length equals 14 residues. The germline V gene encodes CDR1 SGHVS and CDR2 FQNEAQ. CDR3 protein: CASSRWGEAYEQYF. CDR3 nucleotide sequence: TGTGCCAGCAGCCGTTGGGGAGAGGCCTACGAGCAGTACTTC.

The chain is built from TRBV7-9 and TRBJ2-5, with TRBD2 matching over 9 bases. The trim removed 4 bases at V and 4 bases at J, leaving 4 bases unmatched. The CDR3 extends over 14 amino acids. Per the germline V gene, CDR1 is SEHNR and CDR2 is FQNEAQ (reference sequence). The CDR3 loop is CASSSGLARETQYF. CDR3 nucleotides: TGTGCCAGCAGCTCCGGACTAGCGCGAGAGACCCAGTACTTC.

The chain has TRBV9 and TRBJ2-7; possible D gene TRBD2, 6 bases. Germline CDR1 SGDLS, CDR2 YYNGEE. This CDR3 region has 15 residues. Trimming removed 0 bases at V and 2 bases at J, with 12 bases between. The CDR3 DNA sequence: TGTGCCAGCAGCGTAGCAGGGACTCCAACCTACGAGCAGTACTTC. Encoded protein: CASSVAGTPTYEQYF.

V and J are TRBV6-5 and TRBJ2-2, with D possibly being TRBD1 (6 bases). Looked up from germline, CDR1 is MNHEY and CDR2 is SVGAGI. The CDR3 has 14 amino acids. V dropped 6 bases and J dropped 1 base, with 9 bases sitting between them. The CDR3 sequence: CASRKGQNTGELFF. The DNA of the CDR3 is TGTGCCAGCAGGAAGGGACAGAACACCGGGGAGCTGTTTTTT.

This clone was counted only a few times. This chain joins TRBV18 and TRBJ1-5; D may be TRBD1 (6 bases). V shed 2 bases and J shed 5 bases, with 13 bases lying between them. The germline V gene has CDR1 KGHSH and CDR2 LQKENI. The CDR3 is 15 residues long. CDR3: CASSPRWGGHQPQHF. CDR3 nucleotide sequence: TGTGCCAGCTCACCAAGATGGGGGGGGCATCAGCCCCAGCATTTT. Supplemented by reference TRBV18 and TRBJ1-5, the full variable domain reads NAGVMQNPRHLVRRRGQEARLRCSPMKGHSHVYWYRQLPEEGLKFMVYLQKENIIDESGMPKERFSAEFPKEGPSILRIQQVVRGDSAAYFCASSPRWGGHQPQHFGDGTRLSIL.

This clone was detected only once. The genes are TRBV19 and TRBJ1-1, with 9 bases matching TRBD1. Trimming removed 5 bases from V and 6 bases from J; junction bases left unmatched: 10. The CDR3 runs 15 residues. Germline V gene data show CDR1 as LNHDA and CDR2 as SQIVND (reference sequence). The CDR3: CASSSLGQGMSEAFF. For the CDR3, the DNA is TGTGCCAGTAGTTCCTTAGGACAGGGGATGTCTGAAGCTTTCTTT.

This chain uses TRBV6-5 with TRBJ1-1; 8 bases line up with TRBD1. The CDR3 runs to 15 residues. J was trimmed by 4 bases and V by 8 bases; bases with no gene match: 12. The germline CDR1 and CDR2 sequences are MNHEY and SVGAGI. In nucleotides, the CDR3 is TGTGCCAGCGGACCCACGACAGGGGAGGGCACTGAAGCTTTCTTT. Translation: CASGPTTGEGTEAFF.

This clone was observed a single time. This rearrangement joins TRBV4-3 to TRBJ1-6; TRBD1 agrees at 7 bases. After removal of 4 bases from V and 7 bases from J, the junction contained 1 base not matched to a gene. Germline V gene data show CDR1 as LGHNA and CDR2 as YSLEER. The CDR3 loop spans 13 amino acids. The CDR3 loop reads CASSPGQNSPLHF. As DNA, the CDR3 is TGCGCCAGCAGCCCGGGACAGAATTCACCCCTCCACTTT.

V and J are TRBV11-3 and TRBJ2-3; TRBD1 matches 8 bases. The CDR3 is 15 amino acids. The J segment lost 2 bases and the V segment lost 3 bases, leaving 4 bases of the junction unmatched. Looked up from germline, CDR1 is SGHNT and CDR2 is YENEEA. CDR3 sequence (DNA): TGTGCCAGCAGCTTTCGGACAGGGACCACAGATACGCAGTATTTT. It specifies CASSFRTGTTDTQYF.

The rearrangement links TRBV6-6 to TRBJ2-4; D is perhaps TRBD1 (5 bases). The V gene's germline CDR1 is MNHNY and CDR2 SVGAGI (reference sequence). The CDR3 is 15 residues long. V was trimmed by 6 bases and J by 4 bases, leaving 16 bases between them. In nucleotides, the CDR3 is TGTGCCAGCAGCCCGGTGGCAGGGTCAAAAAACATTCAGTACTTC. Translation gives CASSPVAGSKNIQYF.

The chain is built from TRBV4-3 and TRBJ1-6; D might be TRBD1 (6 bases). The CDR3 covers 16 residues. Between the trimmed V and J ends, which lost 1 base and 7 bases, there was a span of 14 bases. Germline values: CDR1 LGHNA, CDR2 YSLEER. CDR3 DNA: TGCGCCAGCAGCCAAGCCCGCAGGGGTGGGAATTCACCCCTCCACTTT. This gives the protein CASSQARRGGNSPLHF.

The chain combines TRBV19 with TRBJ2-7; TRBD1 aligns across 10 bases. CDR3 length equals 16 residues. The germline V gene has CDR1 LNHDA and CDR2 SQIVND (reference sequence). V gave up 3 bases and J gave up 3 bases; unmatched junction bases: 8. For the CDR3, the DNA is TGTGCCAGTAGTATCCGTGCCGGGACAGGGGTCTACGAGCAGTACTTC. It codes for CASSIRAGTGVYEQYF.

This clone was seen only a few times. The rearrangement joins TRBV25-1 to TRBJ1-5, with unresolved D. Germline-derived CDR1 and CDR2 are MGHDK and SYGVNS. This CDR3 has 12 residues. V lost 2 bases, J lost 6 bases, and 5 bases lay in between. The CDR3 loop is CASSEAGQPQHF. CDR3 nucleotide sequence: TGTGCCAGCAGTGAAGCGGGTCAGCCCCAGCATTTT.

This chain connects TRBV4-1 to TRBJ2-6; 8 positions match TRBD1. Per the germline V gene, CDR1 is MGHRA and CDR2 is YSYEKL. J lost 2 bases, V lost 4 bases, and 10 bases had no gene match. The CDR3 runs 18 residues. The CDR3 DNA reads as TGCGCCAGCAGCCCCCGGGACAGGCTCCTCGCTGGGGCCAACGTCCTGACTTTC. It encodes CASSPRDRLLAGANVLTF.